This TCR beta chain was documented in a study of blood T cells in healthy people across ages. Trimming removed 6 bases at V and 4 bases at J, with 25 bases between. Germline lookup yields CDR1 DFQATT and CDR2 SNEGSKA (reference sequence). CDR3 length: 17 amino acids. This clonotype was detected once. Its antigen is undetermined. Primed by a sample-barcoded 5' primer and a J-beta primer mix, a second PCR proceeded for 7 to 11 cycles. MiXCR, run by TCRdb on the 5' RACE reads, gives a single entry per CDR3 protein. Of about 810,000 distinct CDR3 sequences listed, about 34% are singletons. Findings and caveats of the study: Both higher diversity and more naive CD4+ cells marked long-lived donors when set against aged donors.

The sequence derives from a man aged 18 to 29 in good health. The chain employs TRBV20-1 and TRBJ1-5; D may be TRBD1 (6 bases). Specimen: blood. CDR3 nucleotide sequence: TGCAGTGCGCAGCGGGGGGGCGGAGGGGCTGGAAATCAGCCCCAGCATTTT. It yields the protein CSAQRGGGGAGNQPQHF.